Shown below are 4 T cell receptor beta chains from a single sample sequenced in a study of blood T cell repertoires in COVID-19 (dated by TCRdb to 2020 to 2022). Libraries were made using the immunoSEQ multiplex PCR assay. Here the immuneACCESS table is served through TCRdb, limited to in-frame sequences with V and J called. Missing clones are a known gap in these copies; in checked studies unresolved V genes cover under half, and the rest lacks a known reason. For this sample there are around 240,000 clones; 90% to 95% appear just once. Of the sample, approximately 1.2% falls within the top ten clones. The sequencing sample was made of PBMCs or T cells enriched from blood (not recorded which). These receptors all come from a human donor in a cohort exposed to, infected with or recovered from COVID-19 (not recorded which). The donor label of this sample is uncertain.

The chain links TRBV10-3 to TRBJ1-3; D not certain. CDR3 size: 15 residues. The germline V gene has CDR1 ENHRY and CDR2 SYGVKD. V was shortened by 2 bases and J by 2 bases, with 10 bases between the two germline ends. CDR3 DNA: TGTGCCATCAGTGAGGGGAGCAGGACTGGAAACACCATATATTTT. The encoded protein is CAISEGSRTGNTIYF.

The chain employs TRBV2 and TRBJ1-6; D gene uncertain. The length of the CDR3 is 15 residues. CDR1 and CDR2 from the germline V gene are SNHLY and FYNNEI. Trimming shortened V by 0 bases and J by 5 bases, and 8 bases separated the two germline ends. CDR3 residues: CASSEAAVHNSPLHF. The CDR3 coding sequence is TGTGCCAGCAGTGAAGCGGCGGTTCATAATTCACCCCTCCACTTT.

This clone has a single count. The chain combines TRBV5-1 with TRBJ2-3; D possibly corresponds to TRBD1 (6 bases). Per germline, CDR1 SGHRS and CDR2 YFSETQ. This CDR3 has 16 residues. V gave up 0 bases and J gave up 2 bases, with 13 bases separating them. The CDR3 nucleotides read TGCGCCAGCAGCTTGGCGGCAGGGGCCCTCACAGATACGCAGTATTTT. This sequence encodes CASSLAAGALTDTQYF.

This clone was seen just once. The rearrangement uses TRBV5-6 and TRBJ2-1; TRBD1 might be the D (6 bases). The CDR3 totals 15 residues. Germline V gene data show CDR1 as SGHDT and CDR2 as YYEEEE. V was shortened by 2 bases and J by 2 bases, with 11 bases between the two germline ends. Written as DNA, the CDR3 is TGTGCCAGCAGCTTCTCCAGGGGTACCTACAATGAGCAGTTCTTC. Protein sequence: CASSFSRGTYNEQFF.